A selection of T cell receptor beta chains follows, all from one sample in a study of T cells in Graves' hyperthyroidism and ophthalmopathy. TCRdb processed the multiplex PCR reads anew with MiXCR; each CDR3 protein has one entry. This repertoire shows 450,000 to 700,000 distinct CDR3 sequences, around 45% found once; its top ten account for around 19%. Sequenced material: peripheral blood or thyroid tissue (not recorded which). These receptors were taken from an adult woman with Graves' disease, either hyperthyroidism or ophthalmopathy (not recorded which). Both conserved end residues are part of each CDR3. Fields, in order: V gene, clone size, CDR3 length, J gene, D gene, CDR3 DNA, CDR3 protein. D genes are given only for firm matches. For some rows the clone size is stated as once, few or many, or as a class when expanded; others skip it.

>TRBV4-2|.|12|TRBJ2-5|.
TGTGCCAGCAGCAATGACGTGGAGACCCAGTACTTC
CASSNDVETQYF
>TRBV19|.|12|TRBJ2-6|TRBD1
TGTGCCAGTAGAGACAGGGGGCGCATCCTGACTTTC
CASRDRGRILTF
>TRBV7-2|.|12|TRBJ1-2|.
TGTGCCAGCAGCTTACCGACGCTTTGGGACACCTTC
CASSLPTLWDTF
>TRBV12-3/TRBV12-4|.|12|TRBJ1-2|.
TGTGCCAGCAGCAATGGCGACTATGGCTACACCTTC
CASSNGDYGYTF
>TRBV6-5|many|13|TRBJ2-7|TRBD1
TGTGCCAGCTATCGGACAGGCGAGAGCGAGCAGTACTTC
CASYRTGESEQYF
>TRBV20-1|.|12|TRBJ2-5|.
TGCAGTGCTAGAGGGATAACGGAGACCCAGTACTTC
CSARGITETQYF
>TRBV7-8|.|17|TRBJ2-7|TRBD2
TGTGCCAGCAGCTTAATGACAGGGGGACTAGCGGGAGTAGAGCAGTACTTC
CASSLMTGGLAGVEQYF
>TRBV7-9|many|15|TRBJ2-2|TRBD1
TGTGCCAGCAGCCGGCCGACAGGGCGGTCCGGGGAGCTGTTTTTT
CASSRPTGRSGELFF
>TRBV12-3/TRBV12-4|.|16|TRBJ1-5|.
TGTGCCAGCAGCATGGCAGGGGTAGGAAGCAATCAGCCCCAGCATTTT
CASSMAGVGSNQPQHF
>TRBV20-1|many|13|TRBJ1-4|.
TGCAGTGCTCTAAGGCGACGGAGTGAAAAACTGTTTTTT
CSALRRRSEKLFF